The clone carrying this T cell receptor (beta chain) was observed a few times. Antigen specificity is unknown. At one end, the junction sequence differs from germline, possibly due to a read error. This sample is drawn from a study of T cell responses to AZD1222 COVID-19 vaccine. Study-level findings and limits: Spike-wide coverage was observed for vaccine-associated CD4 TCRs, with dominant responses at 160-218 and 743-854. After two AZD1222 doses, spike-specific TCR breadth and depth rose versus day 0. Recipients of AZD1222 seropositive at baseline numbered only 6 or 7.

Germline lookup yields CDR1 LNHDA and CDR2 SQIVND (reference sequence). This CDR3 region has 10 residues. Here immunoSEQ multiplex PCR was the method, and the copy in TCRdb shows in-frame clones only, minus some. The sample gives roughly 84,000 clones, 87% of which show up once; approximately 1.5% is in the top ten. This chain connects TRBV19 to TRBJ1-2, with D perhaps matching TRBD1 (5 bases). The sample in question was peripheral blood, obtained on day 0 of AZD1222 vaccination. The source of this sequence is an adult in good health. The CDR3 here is CRAGLYGYTF. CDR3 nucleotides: TGCAGAGCGGGGCTTTATGGCTACACCTTC.